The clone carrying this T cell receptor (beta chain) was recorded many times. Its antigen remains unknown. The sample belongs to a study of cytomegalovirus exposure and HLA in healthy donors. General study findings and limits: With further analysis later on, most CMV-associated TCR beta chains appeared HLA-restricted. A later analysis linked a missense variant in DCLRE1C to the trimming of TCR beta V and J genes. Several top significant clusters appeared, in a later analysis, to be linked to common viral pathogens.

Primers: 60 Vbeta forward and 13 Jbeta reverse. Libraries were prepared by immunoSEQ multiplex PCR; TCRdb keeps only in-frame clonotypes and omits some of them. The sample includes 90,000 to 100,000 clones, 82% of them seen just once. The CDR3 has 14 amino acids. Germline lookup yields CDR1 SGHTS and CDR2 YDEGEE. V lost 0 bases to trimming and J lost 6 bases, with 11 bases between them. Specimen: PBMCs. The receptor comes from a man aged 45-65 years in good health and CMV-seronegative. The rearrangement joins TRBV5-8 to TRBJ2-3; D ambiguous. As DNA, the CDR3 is TGTGCCAGCAGCTTGGCCGTAAGCGTGGATACGCAGTATTTT. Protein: CASSLAVSVDTQYF. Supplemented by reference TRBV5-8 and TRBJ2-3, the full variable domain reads EAGVTQSPTHLIKTRGQQATLRCSPISGHTSVYWYQQALGLGLQFLLWYDEGEERNRGNFPPRFSGRQFPNYSSELNVNALELEDSALYLCASSLAVSVDTQYFGPGTRLTVL.